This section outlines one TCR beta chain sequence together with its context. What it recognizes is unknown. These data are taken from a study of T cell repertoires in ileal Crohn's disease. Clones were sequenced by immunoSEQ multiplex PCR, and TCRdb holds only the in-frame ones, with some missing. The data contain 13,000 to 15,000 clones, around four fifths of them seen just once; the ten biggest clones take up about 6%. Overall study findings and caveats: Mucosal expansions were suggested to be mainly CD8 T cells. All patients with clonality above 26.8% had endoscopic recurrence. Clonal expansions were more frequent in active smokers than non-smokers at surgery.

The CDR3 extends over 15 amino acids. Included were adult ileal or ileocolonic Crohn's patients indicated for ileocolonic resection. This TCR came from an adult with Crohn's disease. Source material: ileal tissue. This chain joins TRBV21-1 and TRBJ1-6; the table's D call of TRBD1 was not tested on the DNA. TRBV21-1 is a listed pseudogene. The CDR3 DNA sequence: TGTGCCAGCGTCCCAGGTACAGGGTGTAATTCACCCCTCCACTTT. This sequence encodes CASVPGTGCNSPLHF.